This T cell receptor (beta chain) was recovered during a study of T-cell reconstitution after alpha-beta-depleted transplantation in children. Study-wide findings and caveats: In patients about two months after transplant, alpha-beta T cells reportedly arose from several hundred expanded graft clones. Some patients owed their high day-60 TCRbeta diversity to surviving recipient T cells and thymic progenitors. One year after transplant, T-cell counts and diversity came mostly from newly produced T cells.

This CDR3 has 13 residues. Trimming shortened V by 3 bases and J by 6 bases, and 10 bases separated the two germline ends. Regarding this clonotype: The antigen remains unidentified.

It was with unique molecular identifiers that the TCRbeta library was prepared. TCRdb independently ran MiXCR on the PCR reads; one entry per CDR3 protein. The table includes over 200,000 distinct CDR3 sequences, approximately 17% detected once. The receptor's source is a male patient between 2 and 10 years old who had a stem cell transplant for acute lymphoblastic leukemia, so the T cells may come from the graft donor. Sample: PBMCs, mostly from graft donor cells, taken 360 days after TCRalphabeta/CD19-depleted stem cell transplant. The chain joins TRBV12-3 or TRBV12-4 to TRBJ2-3; a possible D gene is TRBD2 (6 bases). The CDR3 DNA reads TGTGCCAGCAGTTTGCGGGGTTCGGATACGCAGTATTTT. Amino acids: CASSLRGSDTQYF.